The clone carrying this T cell receptor (beta chain) has a count of ten or more. Its target is unknown. Read sequence stops 3 residues before the CDR3 end, and the germline J gene provides the missing end. This table comes from immunoSEQ multiplex PCR, and its TCRdb copy is limited to in-frame clones, with some not included. The sample shows 25,000 to 30,000 clones, no singletons; the ten largest hold 3.1%. These data come from a study of T cell clonality in common variable immunodeficiency. V lost 3 bases, J lost 4 bases, and 6 bases stayed unmatched. CDR1 and CDR2 (germline): SGHRS, YFSETQ. This CDR3 comprises 16 residues. Whole-study results and caveats: T cell subpopulation sequencing would be needed to explain CVID clonality. Common variable immunodeficiency TCR beta sequences reportedly had fewer deletions and N-nucleotide insertions.

This chain uses TRBV5-1 with TRBJ1-4, with TRBD1 matching over 10 bases. The specimen was peripheral blood mononuclear cells. The clonotype comes from a human donor with common variable immunodeficiency. The CDR3 is CASSSPGTGVNEKLFF. The sequenced CDR3 bases are TGCGCCAGCAGCTCCCCCGGGACAGGGGTTAATGAAAAA.